This T cell receptor beta chain emerged from a study of blood T cell repertoires in COVID-19. Across the study: The United States, Italy and Spain were the sources of the acute and convalescent COVID-19 samples. T cells, B-cell-depleted T cells, or PBMCs provided the cDNA or gDNA that served as material.

As originally analysed: Reference gene primer amplification yielded estimated nucleated cell counts. This table comes from immunoSEQ multiplex PCR, and its TCRdb copy is limited to in-frame clones, with some not included. V, J and clone size are taken as reported in that table, and D and trimming were inferred from the DNA itself. This sample yields around 16,000 clones, of which around nine tenths are seen a single time; around 48% belongs to the top ten. Germline V gene data show CDR1 as MNHEY and CDR2 as SVGAGI. There are 14 residues in the CDR3. Trimming took 8 bases from V and 7 from J, leaving 18 bases between them.

The receptor's source is a human donor in a cohort sampled during active COVID-19. V is TRBV6-5 and J is TRBJ2-1, with D possibly being TRBD2 (7 bases). Specimen: peripheral blood. CDR3 loop: CASSGGGTRNEQFF. In nucleotides, the CDR3 is TGTGCCAGCTCCGGCGGGGGCACCAGAAATGAGCAGTTCTTC.